This is a list of T cell receptor beta chains from one sample in a study of T cell responses to AZD1222 COVID-19 vaccine. This table comes from immunoSEQ multiplex PCR, and its TCRdb copy is limited to in-frame clones, with some not included. The data hold about 69,000 clones, with 70% to 90% observed a single time. This material consisted of peripheral blood, taken 28 days after the second AZD1222 dose. The receptors originated from an adult who received the AZD1222 COVID-19 vaccine. Each CDR3 is given with its conserved first and last residue.

TRBV4-2	TRBJ2-1	CASSQDYGSTFNEQFF
TRBV2	TRBJ2-5	CASTTVRETQYF
TRBV7-9	TRBJ2-7	CASSLGRQGYEQYF
TRBV6-5	TRBJ2-1	CASSPLLGDEQFF
TRBV10-1	TRBJ2-2	CASSESQALGELFF
TRBV2	TRBJ1-1	CASSQGQLLNTEAFF
TRBV13	TRBJ1-3	CASSLGWSGGNTIYF
TRBV19	TRBJ2-5	CASSIHGVGQETQYF
TRBV11-2	TRBJ2-1	CASSLRGQGLLGNEQFF
TRBV25-1	TRBJ1-1	CASSDETLNTEAFF
TRBV7-9	TRBJ2-3	CASSPTGSGTDTQYF
TRBV6-2/TRBV6-3	TRBJ1-1	CASSPVSVTEAFF
TRBV20-1	TRBJ2-1	CSASRLGAGYNEQFF
TRBV20-1	TRBJ2-2	CSAPSPGELFF
TRBV11-2	TRBJ2-1	CASSFGTPNEQFF
TRBV4-1	TRBJ1-2	CASSPLEGRDGYTF
TRBV5-1	TRBJ2-3	CASSLAGPSTDTQYF
TRBV7-6	TRBJ2-3	CASSRTVTDTQYF
TRBV12-5	TRBJ1-3	CASGSSGLSGNTIYF
TRBV5-4	TRBJ2-3	CASSAGGRGTDTQYF
TRBV3-1/TRBV3-2	TRBJ2-2	CASSPSVGTVNTGELFF
TRBV13	TRBJ2-3	CASSLSLAGGVDTQYF
TRBV5-1	TRBJ2-3	CASYSGRGSTDTQYF
TRBV11-3	TRBJ2-3	CASSLRGTTDTQYF
TRBV5-6	TRBJ1-6	CASSLAGWSPLHF
TRBV5-1	TRBJ1-2	CASSSVGNNGYTF
TRBV11-2	TRBJ1-2	CASSSHKGYGYTF
TRBV2	TRBJ1-2	CASILRASMGGYTF
TRBV11-2	TRBJ2-1	CASSLGTTGNEQFF
TRBV5-5	TRBJ1-2	CASSAGTTNHYGYTF
TRBV30	TRBJ1-4	CAWNPGQTNEKLFF
TRBV4-1	TRBJ2-7	CASSQSLPVLAGTYEQYF
TRBV5-6	TRBJ1-1	CASSPQGQGMNTEAFF
TRBV7-6	TRBJ2-5	CASSLGLAGGQETQYF
TRBV19	TRBJ2-6	CASSIEGKTSWLAGANVLTF
TRBV7-2	TRBJ2-7	CASSTGTGGGNEQYF
TRBV5-1	TRBJ2-2	CASSSYSGRTGELFF
TRBV7-6	TRBJ2-5	CASTKDGQETQYF
TRBV11-3	TRBJ2-7	CASSLVGGSITYEQYF
TRBV5-4	TRBJ2-7	CASSGKPGMGEQYF
TRBV19	TRBJ2-1	CASSWPGGSYNEQFF
TRBV5-4	TRBJ2-5	CASSLAQETQYF
TRBV4-1	TRBJ2-3	CASSQEASGRTDTQYF
TRBV5-5	TRBJ2-2	CASSLEGAAGELFF
TRBV2	TRBJ2-7	CASSDRLAAPWSYEQYF
TRBV7-9	TRBJ2-3	CASSSQGAVTQYF
TRBV11-1	TRBJ1-1	CASSLEQGRGAFF
TRBV14	TRBJ2-3	CASSQGKYTQYF
TRBV19	TRBJ2-7	CASSSAGTLVSYEQYF
TRBV5-5	TRBJ2-7	CASSFKGTTLYEQYF
TRBV19	TRBJ1-1	CASSRQGGTEAFF
TRBV18	TRBJ2-3	CASSPGQGSTDTQYF
TRBV5-4	TRBJ2-5	CASSTGTGQETQYF
TRBV25-1	TRBJ2-1	CASSEWEVEQFF